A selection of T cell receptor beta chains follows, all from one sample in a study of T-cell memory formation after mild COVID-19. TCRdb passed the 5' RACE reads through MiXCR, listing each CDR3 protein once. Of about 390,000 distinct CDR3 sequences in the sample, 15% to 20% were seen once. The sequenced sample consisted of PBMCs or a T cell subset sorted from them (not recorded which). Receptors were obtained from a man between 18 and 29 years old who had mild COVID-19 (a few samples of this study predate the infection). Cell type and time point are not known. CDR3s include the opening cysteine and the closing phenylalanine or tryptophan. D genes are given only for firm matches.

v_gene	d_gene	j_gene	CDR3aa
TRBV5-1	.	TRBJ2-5	CASSREVQETQYF
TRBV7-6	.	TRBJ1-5	CASSLGGNSNQPQHF
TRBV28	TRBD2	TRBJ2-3	CATLRGLAGRSSTDTQYF
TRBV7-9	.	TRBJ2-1	CASSFREQFF
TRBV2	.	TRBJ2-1	CASSGDINEQFF
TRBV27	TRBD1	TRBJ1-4	CASSFSRGEEKLFF
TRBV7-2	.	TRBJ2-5	CASSPTLSEKETQYF
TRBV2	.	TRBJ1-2	CASSEVVYEGAGYTF
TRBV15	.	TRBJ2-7	CATSETVGSEQYF
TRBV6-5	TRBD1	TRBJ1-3	CASSPLTGYGNTIYF
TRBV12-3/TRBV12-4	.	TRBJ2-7	CASRYRAYEQYF
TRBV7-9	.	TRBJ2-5	CAFGAGSQETQYF
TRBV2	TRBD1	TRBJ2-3	CASRPRDTGVRDTQYF
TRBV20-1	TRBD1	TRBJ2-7	CSGRDRGYEQYF
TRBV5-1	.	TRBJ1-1	CASSRQQGWGEAFF
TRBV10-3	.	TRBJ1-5	CAISDYSGGNQPQHF
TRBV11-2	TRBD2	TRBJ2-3	CATRERGGRTDTQYF
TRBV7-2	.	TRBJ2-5	CASSLVGGETQYF
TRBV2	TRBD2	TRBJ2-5	CASRKGAAGGETQYF
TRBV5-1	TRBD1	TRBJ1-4	CASSAYRDRDEKLFF
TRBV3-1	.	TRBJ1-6	CASSHPGVSSPLHF
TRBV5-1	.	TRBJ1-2	CASQQGSGQGYGYTF
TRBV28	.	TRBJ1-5	CASSLSGVMPQHF
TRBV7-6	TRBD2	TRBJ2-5	CASSTTSGETQYF
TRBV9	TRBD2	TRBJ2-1	CASSAGGNSYNEQFF
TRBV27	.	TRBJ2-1	CASSYCNEQFF
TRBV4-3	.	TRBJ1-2	CASSQDEAPIYGYTF
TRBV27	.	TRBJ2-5	CASSSTYFGSVETQYF
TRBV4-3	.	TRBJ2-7	CASSQGIDSYEQYF
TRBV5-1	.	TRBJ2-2	CASSLQATGELFF
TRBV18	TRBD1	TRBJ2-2	CASSPWTGEGELFF
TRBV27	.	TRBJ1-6	CASSFGGIYNSPLHF